Shown below are 7 T cell receptor beta chains from a single sample sequenced in a study of CD8 T cells in ankylosing spondylitis (dated by TCRdb to 2016 to 2017). Libraries were made using 5' RACE. The sequencer was an Illumina HiSeq 2500. The raw public reads went through TCRdb reprocessing: fastp at Q25, MiXCR clone calling, in-frame beta chains kept. Each CDR3 protein gets just one entry, which takes the most common genes and DNA from the rows behind it. In all, the sample holds some 250,000 distinct CDR3 sequences, and over 8.5% of those were seen once. The top ten clones comprise around 7% of the sample. The source material was blood, either unsorted or a sorted T cell fraction (not recorded which). All receptors come from a male donor with ankylosing spondylitis or in good health (not recorded which).

This chain connects TRBV20-1 to TRBJ2-3; 12 bases map to TRBD2. J was trimmed by 3 bases and V by 5 bases; bases with no gene match: 9. CDR3 length: 16 residues. Looked up from germline, CDR1 is DFQATT and CDR2 is SNEGSKA (reference sequence). CDR3 nucleotides: TGCAGTGCTCCTTCTAGCGGGAGGGGAGGGACAGATACGCAGTATTTT. Protein sequence: CSAPSSGRGGTDTQYF.

In its sample, this clonotype was seen many times. The rearrangement uses TRBV7-9 and TRBJ2-7, with 8 nucleotides matching TRBD1. The CDR3 consists of 15 residues. CDR1 SEHNR and CDR2 FQNEAQ come from the germline V gene (reference sequence). Germline trimming cut 3 bases from V and 1 base from J; bases unmatched to any gene: 5. CDR3 loop: CASSFRDRPSYEQYF. CDR3 bases: TGTGCCAGCAGCTTCCGGGACAGGCCATCCTACGAGCAGTACTTC.

There are many counts of this clonotype. The CDR3 sequence: CASTPGPGNEQYF. The DNA for the CDR3 is TGTGCCAGCACACCGGGACCGGGTAACGAGCAGTACTTC. The J gene is TRBJ2-7, the V gene TRBV12-3 or TRBV12-4; D possibly uses TRBD1 or TRBD2 (5 bases each). The CDR3 runs to 13 residues. Trimming pared 7 bases from V and 5 bases from J, leaving 15 bases between.

This clonotype was recorded many times. The chain couples TRBV4-2 to TRBJ2-7; TRBD2 agrees at 10 bases. The CDR3 has 16 residues. The germline CDR1 and CDR2 sequences are LGHNA and YNFKEQ. Trimming removed 3 bases from V and 2 bases from J; junction bases left unmatched: 7. CDR3 DNA sequence: TGTGCCAGCAGCCAGGCCCCAGGACTAGCGGCCTACGAGCAGTACTTC. Protein sequence: CASSQAPGLAAYEQYF.

Ten or more counts support this clonotype. J is TRBJ2-7 and V is TRBV9, with a possible D match to TRBD1 (6 bases). Germline V CDR1 and CDR2: SGDLS, YYNGEE. The ends were cut back, 0 bases at V and 3 bases at J, with 13 bases in the middle. There are 15 residues in the CDR3. This chain's CDR3 is CASSVDDRFRYEQYF. The CDR3 DNA is TGTGCCAGCAGCGTAGACGACAGGTTCCGCTACGAGCAGTACTTC.

At least ten counts were recorded for this clonotype. V is TRBV5-1 and J is TRBJ2-2; D possibly uses TRBD1 or TRBD2 (5 bases each). The CDR3 is made up of 16 amino acids. The germline V gene has CDR1 SGHRS and CDR2 YFSETQ. The V and J ends lost 6 bases and 1 base respectively, with 16 bases between them. The CDR3 DNA follows: TGCGCCAGCACCCCCTCCGGGACGGGGAACACCGGGGAGCTGTTTTTT. Translation gives CASTPSGTGNTGELFF.

Ten or more counts support this clonotype. The chain employs TRBV6-1 and TRBJ2-3; a possible D gene is TRBD1 (5 bases). V was trimmed by 4 bases and J by 0 bases, leaving 11 bases between them. The germline V gene has CDR1 MNHNS and CDR2 SASEGT. The CDR3 contains 15 residues. The CDR3 sequence: CASSVLQGSTDTQYF. The CDR3 coding sequence is TGTGCCAGCAGTGTTCTGCAGGGTAGCACAGATACGCAGTATTTT.